This T cell receptor (beta chain) was recorded in a study of control samples from healthy donors and cancer patients. The V end lost 4 bases, the J end lost 0 bases, and 13 bases lay between the germline ends. This CDR3 is built from 16 residues. CDR1 and CDR2 (germline): SGHRS, YFSETQ. Generated by immunoSEQ multiplex PCR, the TCRdb table keeps only in-frame clones and is missing some. The sample lists about 170,000 clones, over 85% occurring once. This TCR derives from a young man in good health. The source material was blood. The chain is built from TRBV5-1 and TRBJ1-4, with D perhaps matching TRBD1 (5 bases). The DNA of the CDR3 is TGCGCCAGCAGCGCGGATGGGGGAACAACTAATGAAAAACTGTTTTTT. Its protein is CASSADGGTTNEKLFF.